This TCR beta chain stems from a study of Ad26.COV2.S vaccination and SARS-CoV-2 variants. Germline V gene lookup returns CDR1 LGHNA and CDR2 YSLEER. Trimming took 0 bases from V and 5 from J; bases not matched to a gene: 6. This CDR3 has 16 amino acids. This clone has just a few counts. Its target is unknown. Generated by immunoSEQ multiplex PCR, the TCRdb table keeps only in-frame clones and is missing some. The repertoire has approximately 480,000 clones, approximately 90% of them found once; the top ten carry 9.5% to 15%. Noted treatment: some 20 received Ad26.COV2.S at low or high dose, single or two shots; about five received placebo; per-sample allocation not given. Sampling was done on day 63 after the first vaccine or placebo injection. Study-level results: Placebo recipients and vaccine recipients were similar in non-spike TCR breadth. Analyses that measured TCR breadth and depth may have underestimated total T cell responses. Spike-specific TCR breadth was greater in vaccine than placebo recipients.

J is TRBJ2-1 and V is TRBV4-3, with TRBD2 matching 8 bases. The sequences come from peripheral blood, collected in a trial of Ad26.COV2.S vaccine versus placebo. This sequence originates from a person between 18 and 65 years old who received the Ad26.COV2.S COVID-19 vaccine or a placebo. In nucleotides, the CDR3 is TGCGCCAGCAGCCAAGATAGTACTAGCGGCCACAATGAGCAGTTCTTC. Translated, it gives CASSQDSTSGHNEQFF.